This TCR beta chain came from a study of blood T cell repertoires in COVID-19. The CDR3 totals 15 residues. V lost 4 bases, J lost 3 bases, and 4 bases stayed unmatched. Per germline, CDR1 MDHEN and CDR2 SYDVKM. Sequencing was performed with immunoSEQ multiplex PCR; in TCRdb, only in-frame clones are kept and a portion is missing. The table has 300,000 to 350,000 clones, about 83% seen once. The sequenced sample consisted of peripheral blood. The sequence came from a man in his thirties or forties with active or convalescent COVID-19. This rearrangement joins TRBV28 to TRBJ2-7, with 12 bases aligning to TRBD2. This CDR3 is CASSSGTSGRYEQYF. DNA of the CDR3: TGTGCCAGCAGTTCCGGGACTAGCGGGCGCTACGAGCAGTACTTC.